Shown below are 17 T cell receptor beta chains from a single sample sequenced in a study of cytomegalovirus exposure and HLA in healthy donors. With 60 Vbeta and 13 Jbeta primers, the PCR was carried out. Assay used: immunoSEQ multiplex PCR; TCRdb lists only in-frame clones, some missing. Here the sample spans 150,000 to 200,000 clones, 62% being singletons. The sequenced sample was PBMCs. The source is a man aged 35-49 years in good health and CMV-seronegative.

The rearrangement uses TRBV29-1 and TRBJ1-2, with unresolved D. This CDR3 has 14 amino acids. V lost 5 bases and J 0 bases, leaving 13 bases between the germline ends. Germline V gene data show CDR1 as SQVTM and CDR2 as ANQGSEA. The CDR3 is CSVRTGTANYGYTF. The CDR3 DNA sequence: TGCAGCGTTCGCACGGGAACCGCTAACTATGGCTACACCTTC.

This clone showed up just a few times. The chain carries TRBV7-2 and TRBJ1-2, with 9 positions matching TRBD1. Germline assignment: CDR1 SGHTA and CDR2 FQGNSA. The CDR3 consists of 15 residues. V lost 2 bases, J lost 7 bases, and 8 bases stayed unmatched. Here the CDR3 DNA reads TGTGCCAGCAGCTTAATGGGACAGGGAATAGGTGGCTACACCTTC. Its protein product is CASSLMGQGIGGYTF.

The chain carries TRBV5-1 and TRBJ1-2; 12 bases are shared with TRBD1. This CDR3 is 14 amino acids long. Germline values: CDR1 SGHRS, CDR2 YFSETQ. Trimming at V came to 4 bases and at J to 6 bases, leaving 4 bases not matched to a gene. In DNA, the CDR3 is TGCGCCAGCAGCCCGGGACAGGGGGCCGATGGCTACACCTTC. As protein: CASSPGQGADGYTF.

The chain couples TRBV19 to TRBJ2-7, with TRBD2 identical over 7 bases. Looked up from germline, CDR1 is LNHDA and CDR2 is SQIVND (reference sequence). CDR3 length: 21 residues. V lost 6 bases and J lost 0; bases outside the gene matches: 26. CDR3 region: CASSSVHKRIQTSLSSYEQYF. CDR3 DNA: TGTGCCAGTAGCTCTGTACACAAGCGAATCCAGACTAGCTTAAGCTCCTACGAGCAGTACTTC.

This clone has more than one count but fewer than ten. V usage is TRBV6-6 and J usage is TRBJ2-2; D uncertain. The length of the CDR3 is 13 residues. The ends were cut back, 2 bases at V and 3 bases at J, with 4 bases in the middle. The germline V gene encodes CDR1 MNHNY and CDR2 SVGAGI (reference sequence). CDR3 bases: TGTGCCAGCAGTTACCGGGACACCGGGGAGCTGTTTTTT. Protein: CASSYRDTGELFF.

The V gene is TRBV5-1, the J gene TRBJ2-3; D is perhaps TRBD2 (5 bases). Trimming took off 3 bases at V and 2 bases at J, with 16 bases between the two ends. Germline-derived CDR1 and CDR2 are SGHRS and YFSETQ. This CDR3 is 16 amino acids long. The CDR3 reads CASSSGLILNTDTQYF. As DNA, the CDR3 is TGCGCCAGCAGCTCAGGACTGATCCTGAACACAGATACGCAGTATTTT.

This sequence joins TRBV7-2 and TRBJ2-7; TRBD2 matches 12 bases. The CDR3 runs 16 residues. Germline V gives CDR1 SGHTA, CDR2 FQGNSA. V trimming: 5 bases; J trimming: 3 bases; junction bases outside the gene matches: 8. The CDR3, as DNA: TGTGCCAGCAGCGACCAACCGGGACTAGCGGGCTACGAGCAGTACTTC. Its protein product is CASSDQPGLAGYEQYF.

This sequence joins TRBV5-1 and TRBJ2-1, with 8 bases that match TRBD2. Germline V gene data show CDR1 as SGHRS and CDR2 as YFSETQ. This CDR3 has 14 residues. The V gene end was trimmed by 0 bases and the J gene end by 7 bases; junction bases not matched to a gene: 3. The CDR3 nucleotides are TGCGCCAGCAGCTTGGGACTAGCGAGGAATGAGCAGTTCTTC. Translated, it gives CASSLGLARNEQFF.

CDR3 coding DNA: TGTGCTAGTGGTTTAGGGGGAGGAAACACCATATATTTT. This gives the protein CASGLGGGNTIYF. The chain employs TRBV12-5 and TRBJ1-3, with D possibly matching TRBD1 (6 bases). Germline V gene data show CDR1 as LGHNT and CDR2 as FRNRAP. Deletions cut 3 bases from V and 4 bases from J, with 7 bases between. The CDR3 is made up of 13 amino acids. Using reference TRBV12-5 and TRBJ1-3 for the parts outside the CDR3, the full variable domain is DARVTQTPRHKVTEMGQEVTMRCQPILGHNTVFWYRQTMMQGLELLAYFRNRAPLDDSGMPKDRFSAEMPDATLATLKIQPSEPRDSAVYFCASGLGGGNTIYFGEGSWLTVV.

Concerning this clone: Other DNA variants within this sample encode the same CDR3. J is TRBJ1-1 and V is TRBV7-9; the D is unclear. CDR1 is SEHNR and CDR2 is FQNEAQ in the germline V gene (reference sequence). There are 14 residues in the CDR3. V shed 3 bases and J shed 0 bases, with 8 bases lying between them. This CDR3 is CASSLGQLNTEAFF. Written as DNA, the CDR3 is TGTGCCAGCAGCTTGGGCCAGTTGAACACTGAAGCTTTCTTT.

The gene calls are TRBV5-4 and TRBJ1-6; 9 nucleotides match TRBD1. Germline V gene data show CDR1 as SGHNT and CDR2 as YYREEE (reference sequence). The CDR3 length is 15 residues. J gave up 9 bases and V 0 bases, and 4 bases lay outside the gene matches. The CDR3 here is CASSLVGQGFSPLHF. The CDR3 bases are TGTGCCAGCAGCTTGGTCGGACAGGGGTTTTCACCCCTCCACTTT.

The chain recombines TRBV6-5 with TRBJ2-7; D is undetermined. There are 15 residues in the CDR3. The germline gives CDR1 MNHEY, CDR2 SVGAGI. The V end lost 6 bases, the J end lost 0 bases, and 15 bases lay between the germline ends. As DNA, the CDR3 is TGTGCCAGCAGACCCGATGTACCGAGCTCCTACGAGCAGTACTTC. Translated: CASRPDVPSSYEQYF.

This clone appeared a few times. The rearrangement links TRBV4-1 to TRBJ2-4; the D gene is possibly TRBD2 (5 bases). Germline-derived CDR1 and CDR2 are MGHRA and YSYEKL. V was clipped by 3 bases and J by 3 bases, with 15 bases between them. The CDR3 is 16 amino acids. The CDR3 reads CASSQGVPLSKNIQYF. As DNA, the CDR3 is TGCGCCAGCAGCCAGGGAGTTCCCTTGAGCAAAAACATTCAGTACTTC.

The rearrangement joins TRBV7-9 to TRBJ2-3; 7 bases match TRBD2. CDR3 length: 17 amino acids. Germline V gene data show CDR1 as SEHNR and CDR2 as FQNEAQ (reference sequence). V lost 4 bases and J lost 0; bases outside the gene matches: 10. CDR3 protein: CASSSTILATSTDTQYF. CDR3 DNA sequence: TGTGCCAGCAGCTCTACCATACTAGCGACTAGCACAGATACGCAGTATTTT.

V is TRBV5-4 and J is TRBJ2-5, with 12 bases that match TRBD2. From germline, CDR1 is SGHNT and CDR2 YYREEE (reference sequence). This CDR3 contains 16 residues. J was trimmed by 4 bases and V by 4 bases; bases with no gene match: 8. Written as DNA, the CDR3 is TGTGCCAGCAGCCGTAGACTAGCGGGAGTCGCAGAGACCCAGTACTTC. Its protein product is CASSRRLAGVAETQYF. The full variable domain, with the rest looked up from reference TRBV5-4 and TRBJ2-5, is ETGVTQSPTHLIKTRGQQVTLRCSSQSGHNTVSWYQQALGQGPQFIFQYYREEENGRGNFPPRFSGLQFPNYSSELNVNALELDDSALYLCASSRRLAGVAETQYFGPGTRLLVL.

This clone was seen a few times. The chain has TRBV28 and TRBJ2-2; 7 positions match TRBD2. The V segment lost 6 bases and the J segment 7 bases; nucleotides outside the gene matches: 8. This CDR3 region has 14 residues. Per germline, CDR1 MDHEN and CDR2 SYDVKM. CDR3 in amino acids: CASRVVGDYGELFF. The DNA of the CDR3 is TGTGCCAGCAGGGTAGTCGGGGACTACGGGGAGCTGTTTTTT.

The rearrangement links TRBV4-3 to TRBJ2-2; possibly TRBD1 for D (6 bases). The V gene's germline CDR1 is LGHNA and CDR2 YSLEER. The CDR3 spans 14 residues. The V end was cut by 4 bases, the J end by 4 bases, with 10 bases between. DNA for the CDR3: TGCGCCAGCAGCCCCGGACAGTTCACCGGGGAGCTGTTTTTT. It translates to CASSPGQFTGELFF.